This T cell receptor (beta chain) was found in a study of T cells in Graves' hyperthyroidism and ophthalmopathy (dated by TCRdb to about 2019). With respect to the entire study: Peripheral blood was collected at initial diagnosis, before any treatment. The 75 to 100 discovery patients were divided at random into training and test sets in a 7:3 ratio. The paper describes TCR Vbeta CDR3 sequencing of 140 or so peripheral blood samples, made up of about 40 ophthalmopathy patients, 70 to 80 hyperthyroidism patients and about 17 progressor patients. The study also compared thyroid tissue and blood T-cell repertoires from several Graves' hyperthyroidism patients. To identify TCR V-J signatures that set the groups apart, the researchers used a discovery cohort of 100 or so patients, made up of 43 with Graves' ophthalmopathy and approximately 57 with stable Graves' hyperthyroidism. After blood sampling, hyperthyroidism patients were treated with methimazole at a starting dose of 30 mg daily, and ophthalmopathy patients were treated with high-dose intravenous methylprednisolone. Prospective prediction of ophthalmopathy was tested in an independent validation cohort of approximately 19 hyperthyroidism patients and around 16 patients who later progressed to ophthalmopathy.

Overall study outcomes, separate from this receptor: Sample size was not statistically predetermined, and blinding of investigators to group allocation was not performed. In cross-validation, a model built on a 13 V-J signature told ophthalmopathy apart from stable hyperthyroidism with approximately 90% sensitivity and roughly 81% specificity, and in testing the same model reached 80%/75%. In validation, progression to ophthalmopathy was predicted by the model with nearly 71% sensitivity and nearly 75% specificity, a median of around 6.5 months before onset. Most expanded thyroid clonotypes (frequency above 0.001) were also detected in blood, a finding suggesting that blood repertoires may reflect thyroid immune responses.

The TCR beta CDR3 regions were amplified from the RNA transcripts. The first round of RT-PCR for the TCR CDR3 was performed with the HTBI primer set and the Qiagen OneStep RT-PCR kit. Libraries were constructed in a second round of multiplex PCR, after which size selection and purification were carried out. The libraries were sequenced on an Illumina HiSeq2000 using paired-end 100 bp reads. The study's processing was this. SOAPnuke was used to process the raw data, throwing out any read that contained adapters or uncalled bases, had a mean Phred below 15, or lacked an exact constant-primer or identifier match. COPE v1.2.5 was used to merge high-quality paired reads, and clonotypes were defined as unique nucleotide sequences. MiTCR v1.1 was used to align clonotypes to the IMGT TRBV, TRBD and TRBJ reference segments. Analysis was restricted to V-J combinations with a frequency above 0.0001, which covered about 99% of repertoires. The TCS score was defined as F50 (clonal expansion) divided by E x V (chaos), with BLOSUM62-based TCRdist calculated between CDR3 peptides within each V-J. Welch's t-statistics and random forest reduced roughly 540 V-J features to 10 to 15, which were used in a naive Bayes classifier (R e1071). Through fastp at Q25 and MiXCR, TCRdb rebuilt clones from the public reads, retaining in-frame beta chains. Every CDR3 protein is listed once, alongside the most common genes and DNA of its rows. These V and J calls are TCRdb output, not the study's own analysis. The sample has about 270,000 distinct CDR3 sequences on record, 22% of them singletons. The top ten hold roughly 60% of the sample.

From the germline V gene, CDR1 is SGHNT and CDR2 is YENEEA. Trimmed from V: 3 bases; trimmed from J: 6 bases; junction bases lacking a gene match: 4. The CDR3 numbers 14 residues from cysteine through phenylalanine. Only CDR3 DNA is held: 42 bases, read in frame from base 1. This clonotype showed up many times. Its antigen target is currently unknown. No much larger clonotype is one base removed from it; base qualities were not supplied. Ophthalmopathy patients had moderately to severely active disease, with a Clinical Activity Score of 3 or more, a NOSPECS grade of 4 or more, and a disease duration of less than 3 months. Patients with uncontrolled infections, other autoimmune diseases, pregnancy or lactation were excluded. Diagnoses were established on the basis of clinical symptoms, serum thyroxine and TRAb, thyroid ultrasound, and orbital computed tomography. PBMCs were isolated from more than 9 ml of fresh peripheral blood by Ficoll-Paque density gradient centrifugation. Total RNA was extracted with Trizol reagent, and quality was checked on an Agilent 2100 Bioanalyzer.

The receptor's source is a man aged 25-40 years with Graves' ophthalmopathy. This sequence uses TRBV11-3 and TRBJ1-3, and TRBD1 matches 8 of the central bases. Specimen: blood. The CDR3 here reads CASSFAGGLNTIYF. The DNA sequence is as follows: TGTGCCAGCAGCTTTGCAGGGGGCTTAAACACCATATATTTT.